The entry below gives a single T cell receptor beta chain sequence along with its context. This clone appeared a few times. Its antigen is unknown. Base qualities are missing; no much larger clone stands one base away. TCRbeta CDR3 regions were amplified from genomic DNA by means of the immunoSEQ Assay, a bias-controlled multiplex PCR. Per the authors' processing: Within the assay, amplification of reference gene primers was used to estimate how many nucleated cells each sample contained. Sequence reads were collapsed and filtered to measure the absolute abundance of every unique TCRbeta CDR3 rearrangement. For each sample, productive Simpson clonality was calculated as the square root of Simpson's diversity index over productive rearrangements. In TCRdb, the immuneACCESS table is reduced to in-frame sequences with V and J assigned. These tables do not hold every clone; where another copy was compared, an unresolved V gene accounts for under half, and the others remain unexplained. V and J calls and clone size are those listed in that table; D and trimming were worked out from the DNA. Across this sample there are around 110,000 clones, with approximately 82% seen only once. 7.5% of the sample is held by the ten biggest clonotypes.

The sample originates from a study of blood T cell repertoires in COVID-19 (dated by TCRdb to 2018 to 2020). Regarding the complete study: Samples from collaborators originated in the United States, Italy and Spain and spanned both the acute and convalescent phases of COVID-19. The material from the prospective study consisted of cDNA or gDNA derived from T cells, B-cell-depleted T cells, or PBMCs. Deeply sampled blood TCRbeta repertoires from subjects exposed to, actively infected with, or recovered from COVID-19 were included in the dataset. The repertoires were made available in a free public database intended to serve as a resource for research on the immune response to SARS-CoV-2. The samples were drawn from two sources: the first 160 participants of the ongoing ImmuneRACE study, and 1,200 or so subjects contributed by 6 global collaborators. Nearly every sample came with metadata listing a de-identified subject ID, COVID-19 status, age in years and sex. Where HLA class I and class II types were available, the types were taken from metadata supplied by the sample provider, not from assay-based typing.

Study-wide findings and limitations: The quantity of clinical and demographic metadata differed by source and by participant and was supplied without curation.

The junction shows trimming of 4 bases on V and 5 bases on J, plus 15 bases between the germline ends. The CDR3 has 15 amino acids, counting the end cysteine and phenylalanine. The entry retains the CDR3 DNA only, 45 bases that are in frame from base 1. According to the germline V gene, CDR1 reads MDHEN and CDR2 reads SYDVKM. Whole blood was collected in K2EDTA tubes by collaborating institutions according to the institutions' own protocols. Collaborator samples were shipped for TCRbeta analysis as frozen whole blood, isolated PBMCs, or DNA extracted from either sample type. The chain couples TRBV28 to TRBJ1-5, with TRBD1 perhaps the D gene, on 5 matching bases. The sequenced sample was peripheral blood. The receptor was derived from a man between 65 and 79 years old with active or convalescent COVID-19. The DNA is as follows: TGTGCCAGCAGTTGGACGACAGTCTCGCATCAGCCCCAGCATTTT. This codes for CASSWTTVSHQPQHF.